These T cell receptor beta chains were read from a single sample in a study of cytomegalovirus exposure and HLA in healthy donors. Assay used: immunoSEQ multiplex PCR; TCRdb lists only in-frame clones, some missing. Of more than 35,000 clones in the sample, around 53% were seen once. Sample: PBMCs. The origin of the receptors is a woman in her thirties or forties in good health and CMV-seropositive. Each CDR3 is given with its conserved first and last residue. Each record gives: V gene, J gene, clone size, CDR3 length, D gene, CDR3 protein, CDR3 DNA. A D gene is named only where the DNA matches it firmly. Size values are once, few and many counts, or a class for expanded clones, and some rows have none.

v_call: TRBV7-3; j_call: TRBJ1-6; clone_size: few; cdr3_length: 13; d_call: NA; cdr3_aa: CASSRQTHSPLHF; cdr3_nt: TGTGCCAGCAGCCGACAGACTCATTCACCCCTCCACTTT
v_call: TRBV30; j_call: TRBJ2-5; clone_size: few; cdr3_length: 13; d_call: NA; cdr3_aa: CAWAGRPGETQYF; cdr3_nt: TGTGCCTGGGCCGGAAGGCCGGGAGAGACCCAGTACTTC
v_call: TRBV5-6; j_call: TRBJ1-2; clone_size: NA; cdr3_length: 13; d_call: NA; cdr3_aa: CASSFSGGGGYTF; cdr3_nt: TGTGCCAGCAGCTTTTCGGGAGGAGGCGGCTACACCTTC
v_call: TRBV7-2; j_call: TRBJ2-5; clone_size: few; cdr3_length: 13; d_call: NA; cdr3_aa: CASSNLARETQYF; cdr3_nt: TGTGCCAGCAGCAATCTAGCGAGGGAGACCCAGTACTTC
v_call: TRBV9; j_call: TRBJ2-1; clone_size: NA; cdr3_length: 13; d_call: NA; cdr3_aa: CASSVAPSNEQFF; cdr3_nt: TGTGCCAGCAGCGTAGCCCCGAGCAATGAGCAGTTCTTC
v_call: TRBV6-5; j_call: TRBJ2-3; clone_size: NA; cdr3_length: 15; d_call: TRBD1; cdr3_aa: CASSPTGDSTDTQYF; cdr3_nt: TGTGCCAGCAGCCCGACAGGGGACAGCACAGATACGCAGTATTTT
v_call: TRBV29-1; j_call: TRBJ1-2; clone_size: NA; cdr3_length: 12; d_call: NA; cdr3_aa: CSVEDARRLYTF; cdr3_nt: TGCAGCGTAGAGGACGCCCGGAGGCTTTACACCTTC
v_call: TRBV7-8; j_call: TRBJ2-5; clone_size: few; cdr3_length: 16; d_call: TRBD1; cdr3_aa: CASSLGRDRGRETQYF; cdr3_nt: TGTGCCAGCAGCTTAGGGAGAGACAGGGGGAGGGAGACCCAGTACTTC
v_call: TRBV5-4; j_call: TRBJ2-1; clone_size: NA; cdr3_length: 16; d_call: TRBD1; cdr3_aa: CASSPRQGMGTNEQFF; cdr3_nt: TGTGCCAGCAGCCCACGACAGGGTATGGGTACGAATGAGCAGTTCTTC
v_call: TRBV28; j_call: TRBJ1-2; clone_size: NA; cdr3_length: 13; d_call: NA; cdr3_aa: CASIDRGARGYTF; cdr3_nt: TGTGCCAGCATTGACCGGGGGGCTCGGGGCTACACCTTC